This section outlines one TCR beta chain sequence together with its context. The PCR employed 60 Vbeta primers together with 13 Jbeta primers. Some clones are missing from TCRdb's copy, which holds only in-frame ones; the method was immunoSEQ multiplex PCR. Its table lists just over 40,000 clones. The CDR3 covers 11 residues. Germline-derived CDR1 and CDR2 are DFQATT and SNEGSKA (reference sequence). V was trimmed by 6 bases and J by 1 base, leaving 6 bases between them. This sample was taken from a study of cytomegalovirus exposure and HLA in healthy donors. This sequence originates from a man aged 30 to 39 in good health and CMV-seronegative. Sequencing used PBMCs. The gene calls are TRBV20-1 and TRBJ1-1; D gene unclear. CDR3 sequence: CSASGNTEAFF. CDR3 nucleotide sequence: TGCAGTGCCAGCGGGAACACTGAAGCTTTCTTT.